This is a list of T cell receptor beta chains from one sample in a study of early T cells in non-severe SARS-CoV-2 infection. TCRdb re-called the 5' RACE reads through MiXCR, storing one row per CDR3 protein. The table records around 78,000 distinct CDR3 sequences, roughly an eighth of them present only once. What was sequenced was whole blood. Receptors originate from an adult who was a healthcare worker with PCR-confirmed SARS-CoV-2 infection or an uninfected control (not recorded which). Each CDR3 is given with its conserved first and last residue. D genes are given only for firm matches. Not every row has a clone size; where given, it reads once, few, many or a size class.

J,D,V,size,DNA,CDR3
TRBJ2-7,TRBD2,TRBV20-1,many,TGCAGTGCCCCGGCGGGGGACTACGAGCAGTACTTC,CSAPAGDYEQYF
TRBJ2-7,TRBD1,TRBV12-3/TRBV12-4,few,TGTGCCAGCAGTTTATCAGGACAGGGGACCTACGAGCAGTACTTC,CASSLSGQGTYEQYF
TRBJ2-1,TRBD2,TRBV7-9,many,TGTGCCAGCAGCGGACTAGCGTACTACAATGAGCAGTTCTTC,CASSGLAYYNEQFF
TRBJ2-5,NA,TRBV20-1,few,TGCAGTGCCGACAGTCTAGAGACCCAGTACTTC,CSADSLETQYF
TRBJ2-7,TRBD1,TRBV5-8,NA,TGTGCCAGCAGCTTGAACAGGGGCTACGAGCAGTACTTC,CASSLNRGYEQYF
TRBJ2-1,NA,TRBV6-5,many,TGTGCCAGCAGTTGGACGGGTGAGCAGTTCTTC,CASSWTGEQFF
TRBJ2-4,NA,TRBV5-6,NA,TGTGCCAGCAGCTTGGCTGCGGCCCGAGCCAAAAACATTCAGTACTTC,CASSLAAARAKNIQYF
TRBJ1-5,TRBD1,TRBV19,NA,TGTGCCAGTAGACAATCGGACAGGGGTAATCAGCCCCAGCATTTT,CASRQSDRGNQPQHF
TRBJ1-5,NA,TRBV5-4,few,TGTGCCAGCAGCTTAAATAATCAGCCCCAGCATTTT,CASSLNNQPQHF
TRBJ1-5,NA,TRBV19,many,TGTGCCAGTAGTCCGCCCGTGTTTCAGCCCCAGCATTTT,CASSPPVFQPQHF
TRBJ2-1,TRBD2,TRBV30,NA,TGTGCCTGGATTTACGTGGGGACTAGCCCCCGTTATGAGCAGTTCTTC,CAWIYVGTSPRYEQFF